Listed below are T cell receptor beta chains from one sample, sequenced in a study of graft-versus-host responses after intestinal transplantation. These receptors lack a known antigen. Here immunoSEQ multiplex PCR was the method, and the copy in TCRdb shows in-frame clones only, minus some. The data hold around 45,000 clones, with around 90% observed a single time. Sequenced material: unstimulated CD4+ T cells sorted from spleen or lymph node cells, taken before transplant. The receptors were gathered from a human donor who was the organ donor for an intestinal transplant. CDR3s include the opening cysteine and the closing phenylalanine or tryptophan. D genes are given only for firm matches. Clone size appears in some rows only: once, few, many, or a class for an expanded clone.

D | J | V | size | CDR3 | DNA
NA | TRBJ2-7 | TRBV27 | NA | CASRDTGRNEQYF | TGTGCCAGCAGGGACACAGGGAGAAACGAGCAGTACTTC
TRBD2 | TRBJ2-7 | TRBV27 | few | CASSLGGRAGAYEQYF | TGTGCCAGCAGTTTAGGAGGGAGGGCCGGCGCCTACGAGCAGTACTTC
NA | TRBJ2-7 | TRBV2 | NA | CASSDEIVRGSYEQYF | TGTGCCAGCAGTGACGAGATCGTCCGAGGGTCCTACGAGCAGTACTTC
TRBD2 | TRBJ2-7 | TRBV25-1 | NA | CASSDLTGGYEQYF | TGTGCCAGCAGTGACCTCACGGGGGGCTACGAGCAGTACTTC
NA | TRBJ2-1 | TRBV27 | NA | CASSFPTSGGYNEQFF | TGTGCCAGCAGTTTCCCAACTAGTGGGGGTTACAATGAGCAGTTCTTC
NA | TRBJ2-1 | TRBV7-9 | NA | CASSRGGLYNEQFF | TGTGCCAGCAGCCGGGGCGGGCTCTACAATGAGCAGTTCTTC
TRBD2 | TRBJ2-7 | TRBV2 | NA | CASSVRLAGNGEQYF | TGTGCCAGCAGTGTAAGGCTAGCGGGAAACGGAGAGCAGTACTTC
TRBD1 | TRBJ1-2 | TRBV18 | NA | CASSPQQGAQGYTF | TGTGCCAGCTCACCTCAACAGGGGGCGCAGGGCTACACCTTC
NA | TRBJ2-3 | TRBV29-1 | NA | CSVCSTDTQYF | TGCAGCGTTTGTAGCACAGATACGCAGTATTTT
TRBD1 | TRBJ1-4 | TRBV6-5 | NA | CASRRGRGDEKLFF | TGTGCCAGCAGGAGGGGGCGGGGGGATGAAAAACTGTTTTTT
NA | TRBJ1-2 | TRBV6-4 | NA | CASSEDPKVNYGYTF | TGTGCCAGCAGTGAGGACCCTAAGGTGAACTATGGCTACACCTTC
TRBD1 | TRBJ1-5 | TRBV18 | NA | CASSPQGQGGQPQHF | TGTGCCAGCTCACCACAAGGACAGGGAGGTCAGCCCCAGCATTTT
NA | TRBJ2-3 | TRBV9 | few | CASSVGPYGGNTQYF | TGTGCCAGCAGCGTAGGCCCCTATGGCGGGAATACGCAGTATTTT
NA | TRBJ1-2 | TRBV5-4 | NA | CASSLGRTELTHYGYTF | TGTGCCAGCAGCTTGGGTAGGACGGAATTGACTCACTATGGCTACACCTTC
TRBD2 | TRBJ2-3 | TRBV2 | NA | CASRTTSGGGDTQYF | TGTGCCAGCCGAACGACTAGCGGAGGGGGAGATACGCAGTATTTT
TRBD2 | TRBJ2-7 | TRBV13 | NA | CASSLTSGSYEQYF | TGTGCCAGCAGCCTAACTAGCGGGAGCTACGAGCAGTACTTC
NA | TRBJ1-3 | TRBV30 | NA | CACGIGVSSGNTIYF | TGTGCCTGCGGGATAGGGGTTAGCTCTGGAAACACCATATATTTT
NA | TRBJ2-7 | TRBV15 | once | CATSRDILQNPYEQYF | TGTGCCACCAGCAGAGATATTCTTCAGAACCCTTACGAGCAGTACTTC
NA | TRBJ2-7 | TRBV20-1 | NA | CSARKRYEQYF | TGCAGTGCTAGAAAGAGATACGAGCAGTACTTC
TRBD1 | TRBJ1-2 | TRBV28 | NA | CASSLRDSYYGYTF | TGTGCCAGCAGTTTACGGGACAGCTACTATGGCTACACCTTC
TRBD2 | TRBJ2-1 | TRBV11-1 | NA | CASSRTSGSYNEQFF | TGTGCCAGCAGCCGGACTAGCGGGTCGTACAATGAGCAGTTCTTC